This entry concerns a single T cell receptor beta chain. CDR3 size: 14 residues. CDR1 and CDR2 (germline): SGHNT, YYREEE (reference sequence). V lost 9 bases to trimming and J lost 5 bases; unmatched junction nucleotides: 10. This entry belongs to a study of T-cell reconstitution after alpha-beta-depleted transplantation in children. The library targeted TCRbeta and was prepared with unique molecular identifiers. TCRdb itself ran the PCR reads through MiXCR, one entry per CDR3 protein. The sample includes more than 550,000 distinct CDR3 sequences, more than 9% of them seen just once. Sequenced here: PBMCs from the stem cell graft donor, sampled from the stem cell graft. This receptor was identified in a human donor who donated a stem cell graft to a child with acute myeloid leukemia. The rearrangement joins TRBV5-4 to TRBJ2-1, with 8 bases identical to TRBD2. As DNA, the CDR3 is TGTGCCATCTCCAGGCGGGAGGCCAACAATGAGCAGTTCTTC. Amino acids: CAISRREANNEQFF.